The clone carrying this T cell receptor beta chain was seen a single time. Mismatch with germline at one junction end may stem from a read error. Per the study methods: Cell counts per sample came from amplifying reference gene primers. Profiling relied on immunoSEQ multiplex PCR, and the TCRdb table lists in-frame clones only, not all of them. Clonal size and the V and J genes are those of that table, whereas D and trimming came from the DNA. The sample has 90,000 to 120,000 clones; roughly 83% are singletons. These data originate in a study of blood T cell repertoires in COVID-19. Study as a whole: Italy, Spain and the United States were the sources of the convalescent and acute COVID-19 samples. Nucleic acid was either cDNA or gDNA, and it came from T cells, B-cell-depleted T cells, or PBMCs.

Looked up from germline, CDR1 is SSHAT and CDR2 is FNYEAQ (reference sequence). The CDR3 runs to 15 residues. The material sequenced was peripheral blood. This TCR was sampled from an elderly woman with active or convalescent COVID-19. The chain recombines TRBV7-7 with TRBJ2-2, with 7 bases matching TRBD1. This CDR3 is CASSTGTANTGELFF. CDR3 bases: TGTGCTAGCAGCACCGGGACAGCGAACACCGGGGAGCTGTTTTTT.